Shown below are 31 T cell receptor beta chains from a single sample sequenced in a study of cytomegalovirus exposure and HLA in healthy donors (dated by TCRdb to 2015 to 2018). Library construction relied on the immunoSEQ multiplex PCR assay. For the multiplex PCR, a mixture combining 60 forward primers for TCR Vbeta segments and 13 reverse primers for TCR Jbeta segments was used. In its TCRdb copy, this immuneACCESS table keeps in-frame sequences only and misses some clones. Where compared with another copy, unresolved V genes explain less than half of these, and the others have no known cause. The sample records 150,000 to 180,000 clones, about three quarters of which are singletons. The leading ten clones occupy 3% to 4% of the sample. The sample was PBMCs. These receptors all come from a woman aged 40 to 50 in good health and CMV-seronegative.

The chain carries TRBV4-1 and TRBJ1-3; the D is unclear. From germline, CDR1 is MGHRA and CDR2 YSYEKL. The CDR3 is 17 amino acids. V lost 0 bases, J lost 3 bases, and 15 bases lay in between. The chain's CDR3 is CASSQDFFDFIGNTIYF. CDR3 sequence (DNA): TGCGCCAGCAGCCAAGATTTTTTCGACTTCATTGGAAACACCATATATTTT.

The V call is TRBV30, the J call TRBJ2-5; a possible D gene is TRBD2 (5 bases). The germline V and J ends were trimmed by 1 base and 5 bases, with 8 bases remaining between them. Germline values: CDR1 GTSNPN, CDR2 SVGIG (reference sequence). This CDR3 has 12 amino acids. The CDR3 region is CAWSAPGETQYF. The CDR3 coding sequence is TGTGCCTGGAGTGCGCCGGGGGAGACCCAGTACTTC.

The chain has TRBV4-2 and TRBJ1-5; 9 bases agree with TRBD1. The CDR3 runs to 17 residues. The ends lost 5 bases at V and 4 bases at J; junction bases unmatched: 12. CDR1 LGHNA and CDR2 YNFKEQ come from the germline V gene. The CDR3 is CASSLAEQGAGNQPQHF. Written as DNA, the CDR3 is TGTGCCAGCAGCTTGGCCGAACAGGGGGCAGGGAATCAGCCCCAGCATTTT.

The V call is TRBV5-1, the J call TRBJ2-7, with 9 bases aligning to TRBD2. Germline V lookup: CDR1 SGHRS, CDR2 YFSETQ. This CDR3 contains 13 residues. The junction had 3 bases not matched to a gene; V was cut back by 2 bases and J by 6 bases. CDR3 DNA sequence: TGCGCCAGCAGCTTCGGACTAGCGAGCGAGCAGTACTTC. It encodes CASSFGLASEQYF.

The J gene is TRBJ2-1, the V gene TRBV15, with D maybe TRBD1 (6 bases). Trimming pared 1 base from V and 10 bases from J, leaving 8 bases between. Germline CDR1 LNHNV, CDR2 YYDKDF (reference sequence). The CDR3 extends over 12 amino acids. CDR3 nucleotides: TGTGCCACCAGCAGAGGACAGGTAGAGCAGTTCTTC. This translates into CATSRGQVEQFF.

The chain has TRBV6-5 and TRBJ1-2; 7 positions agree with TRBD1. The length of the CDR3 is 15 residues. The germline V gene encodes CDR1 MNHEY and CDR2 SVGAGI. V shed 5 bases and J 2 bases; nucleotides not matched to a gene: 8. The CDR3 spells CASSLSSGQNYGYTF. The CDR3 DNA follows: TGTGCCAGCAGTCTCTCTTCGGGACAGAACTATGGCTACACCTTC.

This clone was detected once. The chain carries TRBV5-6 and TRBJ1-4, with D uncertain. The germline CDR1 and CDR2 sequences are SGHDT and YYEEEE. V was shortened by 4 bases and J by 0 bases, with 16 bases between the two germline ends. The CDR3 spans 17 residues. The CDR3 region has the DNA TGTGCCAGCAGCCCAGCTTGGCAGGACTCAACTAATGAAAAACTGTTTTTT. The encoded protein is CASSPAWQDSTNEKLFF.

The chain joins TRBV5-1 to TRBJ2-7, with D maybe TRBD1 (6 bases). The length of the CDR3 is 14 residues. The V gene's germline CDR1 is SGHRS and CDR2 YFSETQ. Trimming took off 4 bases at V and 0 bases at J, with 11 bases between the two ends. The CDR3 nucleotides are TGCGCCAGCAGCGTACAGGGAAGCTCCTACGAGCAGTACTTC. Translation gives CASSVQGSSYEQYF.

V and J are TRBV19 and TRBJ2-7; 10 bases align to TRBD1. The CDR3 is 13 residues long. V trimming: 9 bases; J trimming: 4 bases; junction bases outside the gene matches: 6. The V gene's germline CDR1 is LNHDA and CDR2 SQIVND (reference sequence). In DNA form, the CDR3 reads TGTGCCAGGACGGGACAGGGGATTTACGAGCAGTACTTC. As protein: CARTGQGIYEQYF.

This chain uses TRBV10-2 with TRBJ2-1; 7 bases align to TRBD1. Trimming at V came to 6 bases and at J to 0 bases, leaving 17 bases not matched to a gene. This CDR3 is built from 19 residues. Germline V gene lookup returns CDR1 WSHSY and CDR2 SAAADI. CDR3 sequence reads: CASSLQGTLAVGSYNEQFF. CDR3 coding DNA: TGCGCCAGCAGCTTACAGGGGACCTTGGCCGTGGGCTCCTACAATGAGCAGTTCTTC.

J is TRBJ1-2 and V is TRBV5-5; 9 positions match TRBD1. This CDR3 has 15 amino acids. Germline V gives CDR1 SGHKS, CDR2 YYEKEE (reference sequence). Trimming at V came to 0 bases and at J to 3 bases, leaving 3 bases not matched to a gene. This CDR3 reads CASSLVWTGDYGYTF. The CDR3 region has the DNA TGTGCCAGCAGCTTGGTTTGGACAGGGGACTATGGCTACACCTTC.

The CDR3 DNA is TGTGCCAGCAGTGTCCGGGACAGTCGCACAGATACGCAGTATTTT. Its protein product is CASSVRDSRTDTQYF. This rearrangement joins TRBV6-4 to TRBJ2-3; TRBD1 agrees at 7 bases. The germline CDR1 and CDR2 sequences are MRHNA and SNTAGT. The CDR3 is 15 residues long. V lost 4 bases and J lost 1; bases outside the gene matches: 5.

This sequence joins TRBV5-1 and TRBJ2-1, with 7 bases matching TRBD2. CDR1 and CDR2 from the germline V gene are SGHRS and YFSETQ. Germline trimming cut 3 bases from V and 4 bases from J; bases unmatched to any gene: 7. The CDR3 covers 15 residues. The CDR3 here is CASSSSLGGYNEQFF. Written as DNA, the CDR3 is TGCGCCAGCAGCTCATCCCTGGGGGGGTACAATGAGCAGTTCTTC.

The chain links TRBV28 to TRBJ1-4; 12 bases map to TRBD1. Germline CDR1 and CDR2: MDHEN and SYDVKM. J gave up 4 bases and V 8 bases, and 14 bases lay outside the gene matches. The CDR3 totals 18 residues. CDR3 sequence (DNA): TGTGCCAGCCAGGCTTACCGGGACAGGGGGCTAATTAATGAAAAACTGTTTTTT. It is translated as CASQAYRDRGLINEKLFF.

The chain recombines TRBV6-4 with TRBJ1-2; perhaps TRBD1 as D (5 bases). CDR3 size: 15 residues. CDR1 and CDR2 (germline): MRHNA, SNTAGT. V was cut by 7 bases and J by 6 bases, with 21 bases left in between. The CDR3 sequence is CASKNTNRGEDGYTF. The DNA for the CDR3 is TGTGCCAGCAAGAATACAAATCGAGGGGAGGATGGCTACACCTTC.

This rearrangement joins TRBV10-3 to TRBJ1-6; 8 nucleotides match TRBD1. Trimming cost V 11 bases and J 8 bases; bases outside gene matches: 14. CDR3 length: 15 residues. Germline CDR1 is ENHRY and CDR2 is SYGVKD. For the CDR3, the DNA is TGTGCCGTGCGCTGGACAGGGAGTGTTGATTCACCCCTCCACTTT. Its translation: CAVRWTGSVDSPLHF.

The chain recombines TRBV4-2 with TRBJ2-1, with a possible D match to TRBD1 (6 bases). V gave up 3 bases and J gave up 7 bases, with 22 bases separating them. The CDR3 is made up of 17 amino acids. From germline, CDR1 is LGHNA and CDR2 YNFKEQ. In DNA, the CDR3 is TGTGCCAGCAGCCAGGAAATGACGGGACCCCAGGGGAATGAGCAGTTCTTC. Translation: CASSQEMTGPQGNEQFF.

The V call is TRBV13, the J call TRBJ2-1; TRBD1 matches at 10 bases. The ends lost 3 bases at V and 9 bases at J; junction bases unmatched: 11. This CDR3 has 16 residues. Germline V gene lookup returns CDR1 PRHDT and CDR2 FYEKMQ (reference sequence). CDR3 loop: CASSFPGGTGAVEQFF. For the CDR3, the DNA is TGTGCCAGCAGCTTTCCAGGCGGGACAGGGGCTGTTGAGCAGTTCTTC.

The chain uses TRBV4-2 and TRBJ2-2, with TRBD1 matching 7 bases. The CDR3 spans 16 residues. Germline trimming cut 0 bases from V and 0 bases from J; bases unmatched to any gene: 1. CDR1 is LGHNA and CDR2 is YNFKEQ in the germline V gene. This CDR3 reads CASSQEGGPNTGELFF. In DNA form, the CDR3 reads TGTGCCAGCAGCCAAGAAGGGGGCCCGAACACCGGGGAGCTGTTTTTT.

The rearrangement links TRBV13 to TRBJ2-5; D not certain. Germline V lookup: CDR1 PRHDT, CDR2 FYEKMQ (reference sequence). The CDR3 is 15 residues long. With 4 bases removed from V and 3 bases from J, the gap between germline ends came to 15 bases. CDR3 amino acids: CASSSRLEPKETQYF. CDR3 DNA: TGTGCCAGCAGCTCCCGATTAGAGCCCAAAGAGACCCAGTACTTC.

The chain joins TRBV13 to TRBJ2-7, with a tentative D call TRBD1 (5 bases). Deletions cut 2 bases from V and 3 bases from J, with 11 bases between. The germline gives CDR1 PRHDT, CDR2 FYEKMQ (reference sequence). CDR3 length: 14 residues. CDR3 DNA sequence: TGTGCCAGCAGCTTAACAGGAAGTGGCTACGAGCAGTACTTC. Translation: CASSLTGSGYEQYF.

The chain has TRBV19 and TRBJ2-1; 9 nucleotides match TRBD2. Germline-derived CDR1 and CDR2 are LNHDA and SQIVND (reference sequence). With V trimmed by 2 bases and J by 5 bases, 1 base remained unmatched. The CDR3 has 14 residues. The CDR3 loop reads CASSILAGNNEQFF. CDR3 bases: TGTGCCAGTAGTATACTAGCGGGGAACAATGAGCAGTTCTTC.

In nucleotides, the CDR3 is TGTGCCAGCAGTTTATTTGCAGGGGCTTTCTTT. It codes for CASSLFAGAFF. The genes are TRBV28 and TRBJ1-1, with D maybe TRBD1 (5 bases). Trimming removed 1 base from V and 11 bases from J, with 8 bases in between. This CDR3 spans 11 amino acids. Germline CDR1 MDHEN, CDR2 SYDVKM.

The chain employs TRBV7-2 and TRBJ2-1; 12 nucleotides align to TRBD2. CDR1 is SGHTA and CDR2 is FQGNSA in the germline V gene. With V trimmed by 5 bases and J by 10 bases, 9 bases remained unmatched. The CDR3 has 15 amino acids. The CDR3 region has the DNA TGTGCCAGCAGCCCCTCTAGCGGGAGGGCTGGGGAGCAGTTCTTC. Translated, it gives CASSPSSGRAGEQFF.

The chain couples TRBV2 to TRBJ2-1, with D unresolved. Germline-derived CDR1 and CDR2 are SNHLY and FYNNEI. The CDR3 contains 15 residues. The ends were cut back, 7 bases at V and 0 bases at J, with 13 bases in the middle. The CDR3 sequence is CASNPERTSYNEQFF. In DNA, the CDR3 is TGTGCCAGCAACCCCGAGCGTACCTCCTACAATGAGCAGTTCTTC.

The chain has TRBV29-1 and TRBJ1-4; 8 bases are shared with TRBD1. CDR1 is SQVTM and CDR2 is ANQGSEA in the germline V gene. CDR3 length: 15 amino acids. The V and J ends lost 7 bases and 5 bases, in that order; junction bases with no gene match: 12. The CDR3 reads CSAKGAGDRNEKLFF. The CDR3 nucleotides read TGCAGCGCTAAAGGGGCTGGGGACAGGAATGAAAAACTGTTTTTT.

The rearrangement joins TRBV7-9 to TRBJ1-2; 9 nucleotides match TRBD1. Trimming cost V 5 bases and J 14 bases; bases outside gene matches: 18. The CDR3 extends over 15 amino acids. CDR1 and CDR2 from the germline V gene are SEHNR and FQNEAQ (reference sequence). CDR3 sequence: CASSPNLRGQGSTTF. The CDR3 coding sequence is TGTGCCAGCAGCCCAAACCTCCGGGGACAGGGCTCTACAACCTTC.

This rearrangement joins TRBV9 to TRBJ2-7; 9 bases are shared with TRBD1. V lost 3 bases to trimming and J lost 6 bases; unmatched junction nucleotides: 19. Germline loops: CDR1 SGDLS, CDR2 YYNGEE. There are 18 residues in the CDR3. CDR3 coding DNA: TGTGCCAGCAGCGCTCACGAAGGGGGGGGGACAGGGAGGCGCGAGCAGTACTTC. Its translation: CASSAHEGGGTGRREQYF.

The rearrangement links TRBV5-1 to TRBJ2-7, with a weak D call TRBD1 (6 bases). CDR1 and CDR2 from the germline V gene are SGHRS and YFSETQ. The CDR3 is made up of 13 amino acids. The germline V and J ends were trimmed by 4 bases and 3 bases, with 11 bases remaining between them. The CDR3 DNA is TGCGCCAGCAGCAAGACACAGGGCTACGAGCAGTACTTC. Protein sequence: CASSKTQGYEQYF. Using reference TRBV5-1 and TRBJ2-7 for the parts outside the CDR3, the full variable domain is KAGVTQTPRYLIKTRGQQVTLSCSPISGHRSVSWYQQTPGQGLQFLFEYFSETQRNKGNFPGRFSGRQFSNSRSEMNVSTLELGDSALYLCASSKTQGYEQYFGPGTRLTVT.

The chain employs TRBV30 and TRBJ2-5; possible D gene TRBD1, 6 bases. V was cut by 2 bases and J by 2 bases, with 12 bases left in between. This CDR3 spans 14 amino acids. Germline V gene data show CDR1 as GTSNPN and CDR2 as SVGIG (reference sequence). CDR3 in amino acids: CAWSPIDRQETQYF. Written as DNA, the CDR3 is TGTGCCTGGAGTCCGATAGACAGGCAAGAGACCCAGTACTTC.

The V call is TRBV20-1, the J call TRBJ2-1; D gene uncertain. In germline, CDR1 is DFQATT, CDR2 SNEGSKA (reference sequence). The CDR3 sequence is 11 residues long. The V end lost 3 bases, the J end lost 9 bases, and 9 bases lay between the germline ends. The CDR3 DNA reads as TGCAGTGCTAGCGGGTACCCTGAGCAGTTCTTC. It encodes CSASGYPEQFF.